The 15 T cell receptor beta chains below come from one sample, sequenced in a study of T cells in Graves' hyperthyroidism and ophthalmopathy. Researchers amplified the TCR beta CDR3 regions from RNA transcripts. The HTBI primer set was used in a first-round RT-PCR of the TCR CDR3. In TCRdb, the multiplex PCR reads were re-called with MiXCR into one record per CDR3 protein. The sample has almost 250,000 distinct CDR3 sequences, around 24% seen once. Sequenced material: blood. The receptors come from a woman aged 35 to 49 with Graves' ophthalmopathy.

This clonotype was detected ten times or more. The V call is TRBV19, the J call TRBJ2-7, with D maybe TRBD1 (5 bases). Germline V CDR1 and CDR2: LNHDA, SQIVND (reference sequence). V lost 5 bases and J 0 bases, leaving 17 bases between the germline ends. The CDR3 has 16 residues. The CDR3: CASSWGGVGGSYEQYF. DNA of the CDR3: TGTGCCAGTAGTTGGGGCGGAGTTGGCGGCTCCTACGAGCAGTACTTC.

The J gene is TRBJ1-2, the V gene TRBV28; possibly TRBD1 for D (6 bases). Germline V gene sequence: CDR1 MDHEN, CDR2 SYDVKM. V was shortened by 6 bases and J by 4 bases, with 12 bases between the two germline ends. The CDR3 runs to 13 residues. The CDR3 sequence: CASRATGFYGYTF. The CDR3 DNA is TGTGCCAGCAGAGCGACAGGTTTCTATGGCTACACCTTC.

The table lists this clonotype with many counts. The V and J genes are TRBV27 and TRBJ2-7; TRBD2 matches 10 bases. V lost 1 base and J lost 9; bases outside the gene matches: 9. The CDR3 has 15 residues. From germline, CDR1 is MNHEY and CDR2 SMNVEV (reference sequence). CDR3 amino acids: CASSLFASGSSVQYF. DNA of the CDR3: TGTGCCAGCAGTTTATTCGCTAGCGGGAGCTCTGTGCAGTACTTC.

This clonotype was counted at least ten times. The chain recombines TRBV30 with TRBJ2-2; D may be TRBD1 or TRBD2 (6 bases each). With 5 bases removed from V and 4 bases from J, the gap between germline ends came to 17 bases. The CDR3 is made up of 15 amino acids. Germline V lookup: CDR1 GTSNPN, CDR2 SVGIG (reference sequence). The CDR3 sequence: CAWGQRGTRTGELFF. In DNA, the CDR3 is TGTGCCTGGGGACAACGCGGGACACGCACCGGGGAGCTGTTTTTT.

This clonotype has at least ten counts. The gene calls are TRBV12-3 or TRBV12-4 and TRBJ1-3; D is unresolved. The CDR3 runs to 12 residues. V was shortened by 8 bases and J by 4 bases, with 9 bases between the two germline ends. The CDR3 DNA follows: TGTGCCAGCCAGGCGCGAGGAAACACCATATATTTT. It is translated as CASQARGNTIYF.

This clonotype showed up many times. The chain links TRBV10-3 to TRBJ1-3; D remains unclear. This CDR3 contains 15 residues. The ends were cut back, 10 bases at V and 2 bases at J, with 18 bases in the middle. Germline V gives CDR1 ENHRY, CDR2 SYGVKD. Written as DNA, the CDR3 is TGTGCCACTAAGACGGTCTCAGACGCTGGAAACACCATATATTTT. Its protein is CATKTVSDAGNTIYF.

The table lists this clonotype with many counts. V and J are TRBV29-1 and TRBJ1-2; unclear D gene. V was cut by 4 bases and J by 2 bases, with 11 bases left in between. Looked up from germline, CDR1 is SQVTM and CDR2 is ANQGSEA. CDR3 length: 13 amino acids. The CDR3 sequence is CSVVTNSNYGYTF. The DNA for the CDR3 is TGCAGCGTTGTAACCAATTCGAACTATGGCTACACCTTC.

This clonotype was seen at least ten times. The chain carries TRBV11-2 and TRBJ1-1, with 9 bases aligning to TRBD1. Germline V CDR1 and CDR2: SGHAT, FQNNGV. CDR3 size: 15 residues. V shed 4 bases and J 4 bases; nucleotides not matched to a gene: 7. The chain's CDR3 is CASSSGTGHLTEAFF. CDR3 nucleotide sequence: TGTGCCAGCAGCTCTGGGACAGGGCACCTCACTGAAGCTTTCTTT. The full variable domain, completed using reference TRBV11-2 and TRBJ1-1, is EAGVAQSPRYKIIEKRQSVAFWCNPISGHATLYWYQQILGQGPKLLIQFQNNGVVDDSQLPKDRFSAERLKGVDSTLKIQPAKLEDSAVYLCASSSGTGHLTEAFFGQGTRLTVV.

This rearrangement joins TRBV10-3 to TRBJ1-1; TRBD1 agrees at 11 bases. The CDR3 runs to 16 residues. Germline-derived CDR1 and CDR2 are ENHRY and SYGVKD. V lost 11 bases to trimming and J lost 0 bases; unmatched junction nucleotides: 11. The CDR3, as DNA: TGTGCCTTGAGGACAGGGGGCGCGACGGTGAACACTGAAGCTTTCTTT. As protein: CALRTGGATVNTEAFF.

This clonotype came up many times. This CDR3 reads CASRGAPETQYF. DNA of the CDR3: TGTGCCAGCAGGGGAGCCCCCGAGACCCAGTACTTC. This chain connects TRBV2 to TRBJ2-5; D might be TRBD2 (5 bases). Germline-derived CDR1 and CDR2 are SNHLY and FYNNEI. Trimming removed 6 bases at V and 5 bases at J, with 10 bases between. This CDR3 is built from 12 residues.

Ten or more counts support this clonotype. The rearrangement uses TRBV6-5 and TRBJ1-5, with 9 bases fitting TRBD1. The CDR3 length is 16 residues. The germline CDR1 and CDR2 sequences are MNHEY and SVGAGI. V trimming: 7 bases; J trimming: 0 bases; junction bases outside the gene matches: 7. The chain's CDR3 is CASIRQGGYSNQPQHF. The CDR3 bases are TGTGCCAGCATAAGACAGGGGGGTTATAGCAATCAGCCCCAGCATTTT.

The V and J genes are TRBV30 and TRBJ1-2; 11 nucleotides line up with TRBD1. This CDR3 spans 16 amino acids. V was pared by 2 bases and J by 4 bases, with 9 bases of the junction left unmatched. Germline V gene data show CDR1 as GTSNPN and CDR2 as SVGIG (reference sequence). CDR3 DNA sequence: TGTGCCTGGAGTAGGACAGGGGGCGCGTTAGGCTATGGCTACACCTTC. This sequence encodes CAWSRTGGALGYGYTF.

This clonotype was seen many times. The CDR3 nucleotides are TGTGCCAGCAGGAGGAACGGAGAGCAGCCCCAGCATTTT. Protein: CASRRNGEQPQHF. The chain links TRBV2 to TRBJ1-5; D call uncertain. CDR1 and CDR2 (germline): SNHLY, FYNNEI. This CDR3 has 13 amino acids. V shed 6 bases and J shed 7 bases, with 13 bases lying between them.

This clonotype was detected ten times or more. The chain joins TRBV29-1 to TRBJ2-7, with 8 nucleotides matching TRBD1. This CDR3 contains 14 residues. Trimming took 0 bases from V and 1 from J; bases not matched to a gene: 2. The germline gives CDR1 SQVTM, CDR2 ANQGSEA. CDR3 sequence (DNA): TGCAGCGTTGAAGACCGACAGGGGTCCTACGAGCAGTACTTC. This sequence encodes CSVEDRQGSYEQYF.

The rearrangement links TRBV28 to TRBJ2-3; 14 bases map to TRBD2. Looked up from germline, CDR1 is MDHEN and CDR2 is SYDVKM. With 5 bases clipped from V and 6 bases from J, the junction kept 7 bases outside the gene matches. The CDR3 runs to 16 residues. The CDR3 loop is CASSTSRTSGRDTQYF. The DNA of the CDR3 is TGTGCCAGCAGTACTTCAAGGACTAGCGGGAGGGATACGCAGTATTTT.